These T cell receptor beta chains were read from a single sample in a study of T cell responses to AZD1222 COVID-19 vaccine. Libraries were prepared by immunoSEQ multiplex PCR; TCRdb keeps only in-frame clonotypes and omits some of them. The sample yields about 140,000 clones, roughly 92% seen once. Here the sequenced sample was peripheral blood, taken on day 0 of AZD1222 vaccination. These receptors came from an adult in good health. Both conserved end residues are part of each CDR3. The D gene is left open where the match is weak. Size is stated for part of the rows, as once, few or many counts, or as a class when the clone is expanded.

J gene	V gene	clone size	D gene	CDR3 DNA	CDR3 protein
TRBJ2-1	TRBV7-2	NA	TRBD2	TGTGCCAGCAGCAAGACTAGCGGAGAGCAGTTCTTC	CASSKTSGEQFF
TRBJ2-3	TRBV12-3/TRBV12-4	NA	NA	TGTGCCAGCAGAGGCTATTCGACAGATACGCAGTATTTT	CASRGYSTDTQYF
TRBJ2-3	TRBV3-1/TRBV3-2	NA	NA	TGTGCCAGCAGCCAAGAGCCTAGCAAGGTGACAGATACGCAGTATTTT	CASSQEPSKVTDTQYF
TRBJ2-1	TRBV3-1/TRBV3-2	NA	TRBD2	TGTGCCAGCAGCCAAAGGCTAGCGGTTCCCAATGAGCAGTTCTTC	CASSQRLAVPNEQFF
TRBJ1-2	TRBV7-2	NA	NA	TGTGCCAGCAGACCCGGGGGGGGTTTCTATGGCTACACCTTC	CASRPGGGFYGYTF
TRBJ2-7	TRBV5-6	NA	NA	TGTGCCAGCAGCCCCGGTCATCTCGACGAGCAGTACTTC	CASSPGHLDEQYF
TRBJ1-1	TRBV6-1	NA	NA	TGTGCCAGCAGTGAACAAGGGGGGTACACTGAAGCTTTCTTT	CASSEQGGYTEAFF
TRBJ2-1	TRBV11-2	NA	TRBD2	TGTGCCAGCAGCTACCCCGGGACTAGCGCTTTAGACAATGAGCAGTTCTTC	CASSYPGTSALDNEQFF
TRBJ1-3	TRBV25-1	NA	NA	TGTGCCAGCAGTGATGCCCCACGGGTGGGGACCAACACCATATATTTT	CASSDAPRVGTNTIYF
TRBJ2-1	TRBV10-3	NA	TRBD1	TGTGCCACGAGCACAGGGGGCGCCGGCAATGAGCAGTTCTTC	CATSTGGAGNEQFF
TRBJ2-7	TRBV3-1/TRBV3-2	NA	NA	TGTGCCAGCAGCCAAGATCCCCTCGGCGAGACAGGCGCTAACGAGCAGTACTTC	CASSQDPLGETGANEQYF
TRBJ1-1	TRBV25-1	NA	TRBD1	TGTGCCAGCAGTGGTAAGGGGGCGGCCACTGAAGCTTTCTTT	CASSGKGAATEAFF
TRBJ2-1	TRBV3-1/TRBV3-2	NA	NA	TGTGCCAGCAGCCAAGATGGACCCATTCCAAAGATGGATGAGCAGTTCTTC	CASSQDGPIPKMDEQFF
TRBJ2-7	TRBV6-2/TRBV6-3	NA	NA	TGTGCCAGCAGTCAGACTGTTTACGAGCAGTACTTC	CASSQTVYEQYF
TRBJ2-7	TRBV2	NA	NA	TGTGCCAGCAGTGAAACAGGGTTCGCCGAGCAGTACTTC	CASSETGFAEQYF
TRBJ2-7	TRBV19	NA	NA	TGTGCCACAAAACCTCGGGACCGTGCCTACGAGCAGTACTTC	CATKPRDRAYEQYF
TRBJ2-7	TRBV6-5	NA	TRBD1	TGTGCCAGCAGTTATGTCGGGACAGGGTATGACGAGCAGTACTTC	CASSYVGTGYDEQYF
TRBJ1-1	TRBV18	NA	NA	TGTGCCAGCTCCCTTCGGACGGCTTTAGACACTGAAGCTTTCTTT	CASSLRTALDTEAFF
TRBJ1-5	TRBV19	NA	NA	TGTGCCAGTAGAACCCCTCCCCTTACAGGGATGGATCAGCCCCAGCATTTT	CASRTPPLTGMDQPQHF
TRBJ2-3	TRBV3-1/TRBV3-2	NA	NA	TGTGCCAGCAGCCAGAACACAGATACGCAGTATTTT	CASSQNTDTQYF
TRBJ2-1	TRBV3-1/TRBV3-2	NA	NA	TGTGCCAGCAGCCCTAAGACCAGCGACAATGAGCAGTTCTTC	CASSPKTSDNEQFF
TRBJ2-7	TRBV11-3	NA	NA	TGTGCCAGCAGCCCGGGCGGGATCAGCTACGAGCAGTACTTC	CASSPGGISYEQYF
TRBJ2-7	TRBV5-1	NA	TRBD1	TGCGCCAGCAGCGTTCGACAGGGGAGCTCCTACGAGCAGTACTTC	CASSVRQGSSYEQYF
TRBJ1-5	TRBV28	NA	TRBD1	TGTGCCAGCAGTCTAAGGGACAGGACTAGCAATCAGCCCCAGCATTTT	CASSLRDRTSNQPQHF
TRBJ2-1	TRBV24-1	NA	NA	TGTGCCACCAGTGATTTGTCGGGGAATGAGCAGTTCTTC	CATSDLSGNEQFF
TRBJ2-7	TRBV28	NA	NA	TGTGCCAGCAGGGGCCCCCACGAGCAGTACTTC	CASRGPHEQYF
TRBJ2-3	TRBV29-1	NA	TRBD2	TGCGAAAGGGGGGCTAGCGGGAGTCCTTCGAGCACAGATACGCAGTATTTT	CERGASGSPSSTDTQYF
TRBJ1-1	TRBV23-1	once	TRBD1	TGCGCCAGGGGACAGGGAATCGTGAACACTGAAGCTTTCTTT	CARGQGIVNTEAFF
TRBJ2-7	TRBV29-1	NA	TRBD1	TGCAGCGTTCCCGGGACAGAATACGAGCAGTACTTC	CSVPGTEYEQYF
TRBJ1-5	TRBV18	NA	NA	TGTGCCAGCTCACCCCAACGGACACTCGGCGGGGGCAATCAGCCCCAGCATTTT	CASSPQRTLGGGNQPQHF
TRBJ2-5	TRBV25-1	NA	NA	TGTGCCAGCAGTGAATTTATCAGGGATATGGAGACCCAGTACTTC	CASSEFIRDMETQYF
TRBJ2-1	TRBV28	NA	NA	TGTGCCAGCAGGGATAGTGGCAGGACCTTCAATGAGCAGTTCTTC	CASRDSGRTFNEQFF
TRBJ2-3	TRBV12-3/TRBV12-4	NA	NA	TGTGCCAGCACCCCTGATTTGGAAGATACGCAGTATTTT	CASTPDLEDTQYF
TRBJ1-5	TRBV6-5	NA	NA	TGTGCCAGCAGTTACTCGCGGGGTAACAATCAGCCCCAGCATTTT	CASSYSRGNNQPQHF
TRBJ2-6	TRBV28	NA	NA	TGTGCCAGCAGTGACGGGGGTTCTGGGGCCAACGTCCTGACTTTC	CASSDGGSGANVLTF
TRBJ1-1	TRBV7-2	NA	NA	TGTGCCAGCAGCACCAACGCTCACACTGAAGCTTTCTTT	CASSTNAHTEAFF
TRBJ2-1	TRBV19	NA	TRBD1	TGTGCCAGTAGTACGGGACAGGGAAGCTTCAATGAGCAGTTCTTC	CASSTGQGSFNEQFF
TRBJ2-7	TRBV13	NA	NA	TGTGCCAGCAGCTTATTGGTCTGGGGCGGCTCCTACGAGCAGTACTTC	CASSLLVWGGSYEQYF
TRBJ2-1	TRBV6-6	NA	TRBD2	TGTGCCAGCAGTCGAGCGGGGGCGATTTACAATGAGCAGTTCTTC	CASSRAGAIYNEQFF
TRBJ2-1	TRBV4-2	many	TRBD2	TGTGCCAGCAGCCCCTTAGCGGGGGGGGACTACAATGAGCAGTTCTTC	CASSPLAGGDYNEQFF
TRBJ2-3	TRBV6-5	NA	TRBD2	TGTGCCAGCAGGGGGACTAAAGTGTCATATACGCAGTATTTT	CASRGTKVSYTQYF
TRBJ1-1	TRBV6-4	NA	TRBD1	TGTGCCAGCCGAGACAGGGAGAACACTGAAGCTTTCTTT	CASRDRENTEAFF
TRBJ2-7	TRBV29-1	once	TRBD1	TGCAGCGTTGAAGGGGGACAGGGCTACGAGCAGTACTTC	CSVEGGQGYEQYF
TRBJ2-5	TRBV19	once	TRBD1	TGTGCCAGTACCGATACGACAGGGGGTAAAGAGACCCAGTACTTC	CASTDTTGGKETQYF
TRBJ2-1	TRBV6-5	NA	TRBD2	TGTGCCAGCAGTTTCTCGCTAGCGGGGGCTGGTGAGCAGTTCTTC	CASSFSLAGAGEQFF
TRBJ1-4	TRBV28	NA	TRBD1	TGTGCCAGCAGTCACCAGGGACAGGGTGTCGGGGATGAAAAACTGTTTTTT	CASSHQGQGVGDEKLFF
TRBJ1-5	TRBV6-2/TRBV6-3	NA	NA	TGTGCCAGCAGCATACTCATTCGAGGCAATCAGCCCCAGCATTTT	CASSILIRGNQPQHF
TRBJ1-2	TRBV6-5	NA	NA	TGTGCCAGCAGTTACTCCCACTTACTCGGGGGCTACACCTTC	CASSYSHLLGGYTF
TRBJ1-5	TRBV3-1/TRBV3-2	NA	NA	TGTGCCAGCAGCCAAGTGGTAAGCAATCAGCCCCAGCATTTT	CASSQVVSNQPQHF
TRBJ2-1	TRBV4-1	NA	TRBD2	TGCGCCAGCAGCCAAGTTAGCGGGCCCAGGAATGAGCAGTTCTTC	CASSQVSGPRNEQFF
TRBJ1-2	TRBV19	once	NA	TGTGCCTCTTTCGGCAGGGCGGATCTCTATGGCTACACCTTC	CASFGRADLYGYTF
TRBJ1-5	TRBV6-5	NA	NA	TGTGCCAGCAACCAATTAGGCGGGCAGCCCCAGCATTTT	CASNQLGGQPQHF
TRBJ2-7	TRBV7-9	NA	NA	TGTGCCAGCAGCTTAGATTGGGGCGAGCAGTACTTC	CASSLDWGEQYF
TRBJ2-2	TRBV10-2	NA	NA	TGCGCCAGTTCCGTTTTGAGGGGGAACACCGGGGAGCTGTTTTTT	CASSVLRGNTGELFF
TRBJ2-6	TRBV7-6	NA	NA	TGTGCCAGCAGCAAACTGAGCTCTGGGGCCAACGTCCTGACTTTC	CASSKLSSGANVLTF
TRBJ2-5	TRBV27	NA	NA	TGTGCCAGCAGTTTACGGCTTGGGGGGAAAGAGACCCAGTACTTC	CASSLRLGGKETQYF
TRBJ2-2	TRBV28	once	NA	TGTGCCAGCAGTATCCCTTGGCCCGCAGTCGGCACCGGGGAGCTGTTTTTT	CASSIPWPAVGTGELFF
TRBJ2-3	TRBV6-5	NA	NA	TGTGCCAGCCAGTCTCCTAGCACAGATACGCAGTATTTT	CASQSPSTDTQYF